Listed below are T cell receptor beta chains from one sample, sequenced in a study of cytomegalovirus exposure and HLA in healthy donors. The method was immunoSEQ multiplex PCR; TCRdb's version includes in-frame clones alone and lacks a portion of them. The sample consists of approximately 37,000 clones, 80% of them appearing once. Sequenced: PBMCs. Every receptor here comes from a male donor in good health and CMV-seronegative. Both conserved end residues are part of each CDR3. The order of the fields is CDR3 length, D gene, V gene, clone size, J gene, CDR3 DNA, CDR3 protein. D genes are given only for firm matches. Some rows have no size entry. The others give once, few or many, or a class for an expanded clone.

len: 15; d_gene: TRBD1; v_gene: TRBV6-5; abundance: NA; j_gene: TRBJ2-5; CDR3nt: TGTGCCAGCAGGCGGACAGGGGGCGCGTCCGAGACCCAGTACTTC; CDR3aa: CASRRTGGASETQYF
len: 15; d_gene: TRBD2; v_gene: TRBV5-4; abundance: NA; j_gene: TRBJ2-5; CDR3nt: TGTGCCAGCAGCCCTCCGTGGGGGGGACAAGAGACCCAGTACTTC; CDR3aa: CASSPPWGGQETQYF
len: 15; d_gene: TRBD2; v_gene: TRBV7-3; abundance: NA; j_gene: TRBJ2-3; CDR3nt: TGTGCCAGCAGCTTAGTTAGCGGGGGGACAGATACGCAGTATTTT; CDR3aa: CASSLVSGGTDTQYF
len: 17; d_gene: NA; v_gene: TRBV30; abundance: NA; j_gene: TRBJ2-3; CDR3nt: TGTGCCTGGAGACCCACTAGTAGCCCACCTAGCACAGATACGCAGTATTTT; CDR3aa: CAWRPTSSPPSTDTQYF
len: 14; d_gene: NA; v_gene: TRBV7-8; abundance: NA; j_gene: TRBJ1-1; CDR3nt: TGTGCCAGCAGCCTGCGGACAACTAACACTGAAGCTTTCTTT; CDR3aa: CASSLRTTNTEAFF
len: 16; d_gene: TRBD1; v_gene: TRBV4-2; abundance: few; j_gene: TRBJ2-1; CDR3nt: TGTGCCAGCAGCCAAGATCTTGGCAGGGACAGGGGAAAGCAGTTCTTC; CDR3aa: CASSQDLGRDRGKQFF
len: 13; d_gene: TRBD1; v_gene: TRBV7-2; abundance: once; j_gene: TRBJ1-2; CDR3nt: TGTGCCAGCACCTCGGACAGGGGTCTTGGCTACACCTTC; CDR3aa: CASTSDRGLGYTF
len: 14; d_gene: NA; v_gene: TRBV4-1; abundance: NA; j_gene: TRBJ1-1; CDR3nt: TGCGCCAGCAGCCAACAGGGCCTGAACACTGAAGCTTTCTTT; CDR3aa: CASSQQGLNTEAFF
len: 13; d_gene: TRBD1; v_gene: TRBV30; abundance: few; j_gene: TRBJ1-1; CDR3nt: TGTGCCCGCAGGACAGGGGTAAACACTGAAGCTTTCTTT; CDR3aa: CARRTGVNTEAFF
len: 14; d_gene: TRBD1; v_gene: TRBV2; abundance: once; j_gene: TRBJ1-1; CDR3nt: TGTGCCAGCAGCGCGGGACAGGGATACACTGAAGCTTTCTTT; CDR3aa: CASSAGQGYTEAFF
len: 15; d_gene: NA; v_gene: TRBV5-6; abundance: once; j_gene: TRBJ1-5; CDR3nt: TGTGCCAGCAGCTTATCGGGGTGGAGCAATCAGCCCCAGCATTTT; CDR3aa: CASSLSGWSNQPQHF
len: 17; d_gene: NA; v_gene: TRBV27; abundance: NA; j_gene: TRBJ2-1; CDR3nt: TGTGCCAGCAGCACATTTGGGGCGGGGGCGCAGTACTATGAGCAGTTCTTC; CDR3aa: CASSTFGAGAQYYEQFF
len: 17; d_gene: TRBD2; v_gene: TRBV2; abundance: once; j_gene: TRBJ2-4; CDR3nt: TGTGCCAGCAAGACTAGCGGGTGGACTTTAGCCAAAAACATTCAGTACTTC; CDR3aa: CASKTSGWTLAKNIQYF
len: 15; d_gene: NA; v_gene: TRBV7-2; abundance: NA; j_gene: TRBJ1-5; CDR3nt: TGTGCCAGCAGCTCCCGACAGGAAAGATATCAGCCCCAGCATTTT; CDR3aa: CASSSRQERYQPQHF
len: 12; d_gene: NA; v_gene: TRBV23-1; abundance: few; j_gene: TRBJ1-1; CDR3nt: TGCGCCAGCAGTCCCCGGGAGCTTGAAGCTTTCTTT; CDR3aa: CASSPRELEAFF
len: 14; d_gene: TRBD2; v_gene: TRBV5-1; abundance: NA; j_gene: TRBJ2-5; CDR3nt: TGCGCCAGCAGCTTGGGGGAGGGCCAAGAGACCCAGTACTTC; CDR3aa: CASSLGEGQETQYF
len: 14; d_gene: TRBD1; v_gene: TRBV28; abundance: NA; j_gene: TRBJ1-2; CDR3nt: TGTGCCAGCAGAATGGGACAGGGGGTCTCTGGCTACACCTTC; CDR3aa: CASRMGQGVSGYTF
len: 16; d_gene: TRBD1; v_gene: TRBV2; abundance: NA; j_gene: TRBJ1-4; CDR3nt: TGTGCCAGCAGTCTACAACAGGGGACAACTAATGAAAAACTGTTTTTT; CDR3aa: CASSLQQGTTNEKLFF
len: 16; d_gene: TRBD1; v_gene: TRBV5-1; abundance: NA; j_gene: TRBJ1-3; CDR3nt: TGCGCCAGCAGCGCATCCGGGACAGGGATAGGAAACACCATATATTTT; CDR3aa: CASSASGTGIGNTIYF